This TCR beta chain was documented in a study of neurological immune-mediated disorders (dated by TCRdb to between 2018 and 2021). General notes on the study: Peripheral blood TCR-beta repertoires from HTLV-I-associated myelopathy (HAM/TSP) patients, multiple sclerosis patients and healthy controls were compared by UMI-based sequencing. The approximately 100 TCR-beta libraries included longitudinal samples, technical triplicates and paired sorted CD4+ and CD8+ T-cell subsets alongside PBMC samples. The cohort was made up of about 68 subjects, consisting of around 14 HAM/TSP patients, around 35 multiple sclerosis patients and around 20 healthy controls.

Healthy controls were blood bank volunteers in Maryland, USA. For sorted-subset TCR libraries, 1 million sorted CD4+ or CD8+ T cells were used. Peripheral blood was subjected to Ficoll-Hypaque density gradient centrifugation to isolate PBMCs, which were then cryopreserved in liquid nitrogen. Paired sorted CD4+ and CD8+ subsets came from healthy controls, HAM/TSP patients and MS patients. Study-level results and caveats: Expanded clones from different subjects shared no identical CDR3 amino acid sequences, which suggests that TCR-beta repertoires were private in all groups. TCR clonal expansion was greatest in HAM/TSP patients and smallest in MS patients, who ranked below even healthy controls.

The count of this clonotype is one. Its cognate antigen has yet to be identified. No base quality values were provided; no much bigger clone lies one nucleotide off. A lone read offers only weak evidence. cDNA was synthesized by template-switch 5'RACE using a primer with a 10-nucleotide random unique molecular identifier that tagged each TCR transcript. Every sequencing run covered 15-18 subjects and yielded more than 160 million TCR-beta sequences. Total RNA was extracted with the RNeasy kit. TCR-beta VDJ regions were amplified with primers for the TCR constant region and the 5'RACE anchor, using the KAPA Real-time Library Amplification kit. Sample indexes and Illumina adaptors were added in a first PCR, and a second PCR then increased library yield. The roughly 650 bp TCR product was size-selected on a 2% E-gel SizeSelection system after Ampure bead purification. Library quality was checked on a Bioanalyzer, concentration was measured with Qubit, and libraries were quantified with the Kapa Library Quantification kit before pooling. An Illumina HiSeq 2500 sequenced the libraries paired-end 2 x 150 bp. To increase sequence diversity, about 24-32% phiX was spiked into each library pool. As for how the authors treated the data: The quality-filtered reads were processed with the UMI-based MiGEC pipeline, whose error correction step removed more than 90% of the raw TCR sequences. IMGT germline references were used for alignment of VDJ genes, and clonotypes were defined by a unique CDR3 amino acid sequence together with V-J genes. Clonal expansion, Shannon diversity, and CDR3 relatedness (CalcPairwiseDistances, ClusterSamples) were evaluated with VDJtools, and phylogenetic trees were built with CLCbio workbench. Clones with at least 8 unique UMIs were defined as expanded, with this threshold being based on coefficient-of-variation modelling across technical triplicates. TCRdb reworked the public reads: Q25 trimming with fastp, MiXCR clone assembly, productive beta chains retained. For every CDR3 protein sequence, its rows merge into one entry that carries the most common genes and DNA. The V and J calls, along with clone size, are taken from TCRdb and not from the paper's own processing. The sample table shows tens of thousands of distinct CDR3 sequences, and 6% to 7.5% are seen once. The top ten hold just over 5.5% of the sample.

The trim is 3 bases for V and 6 bases for J, with a gap of 11 bases between the germline ends. The CDR3, cysteine through phenylalanine, is 13 amino acids long. Only the CDR3 region is kept as DNA, spanning 39 bases read in frame from base 1. The CDR1 and CDR2 encoded by the germline V gene (reference sequence) are DFQATT and SNEGSKA. This chain joins TRBV20-1 to TRBJ2-2, with no confident D gene call. The sequencing sample was made of CD4+ T cells from blood. The sequence came from a man aged 45 to 65 in good health. The DNA is TGCAGTGCTAGCAAGTCGACGGCCGGGGAGCTGTTTTTT. It specifies CSASKSTAGELFF.